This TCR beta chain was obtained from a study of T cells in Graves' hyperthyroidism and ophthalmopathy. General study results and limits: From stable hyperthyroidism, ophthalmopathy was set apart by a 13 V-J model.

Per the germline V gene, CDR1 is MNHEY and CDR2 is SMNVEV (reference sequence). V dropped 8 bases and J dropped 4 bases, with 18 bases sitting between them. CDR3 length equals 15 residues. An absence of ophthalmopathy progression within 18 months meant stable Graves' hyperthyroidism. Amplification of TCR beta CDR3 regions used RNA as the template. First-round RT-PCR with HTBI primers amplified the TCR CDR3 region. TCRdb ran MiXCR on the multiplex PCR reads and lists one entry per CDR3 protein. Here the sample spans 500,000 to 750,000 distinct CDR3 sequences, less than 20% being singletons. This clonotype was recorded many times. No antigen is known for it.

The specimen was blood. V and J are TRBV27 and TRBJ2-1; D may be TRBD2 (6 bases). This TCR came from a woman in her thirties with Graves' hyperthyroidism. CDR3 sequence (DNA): TGTGCCAGCTTTGGGTACAAGGGACTGTACAATGAGCAGTTCTTC. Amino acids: CASFGYKGLYNEQFF.